This TCR beta chain came from a study of CD8 T cells in ankylosing spondylitis. This CDR3 has 15 residues. V gave up 2 bases and J gave up 6 bases; unmatched junction bases: 6. Germline V lookup: CDR1 MNHEY, CDR2 SVGAGI. 5'-RACE, quantitative and with molecular barcodes, yielded the TCR beta libraries. TCRdb re-called the 5' RACE reads with MiXCR, one entry per CDR3 protein. The sample contains about 260,000 distinct CDR3 sequences, 20% to 30% of which appear only once. The sequence was obtained from a male donor with ankylosing spondylitis or in good health (not recorded which). The genes are TRBV6-5 and TRBJ2-1; 8 bases are shared with TRBD1. What was sequenced was blood, either unsorted or a sorted T cell fraction (not recorded which). CDR3 nucleotide sequence: TGTGCCAGCAGTTACCGACAGGGGCCCCCCAATGAGCAGTTCTTC. Translated: CASSYRQGPPNEQFF.